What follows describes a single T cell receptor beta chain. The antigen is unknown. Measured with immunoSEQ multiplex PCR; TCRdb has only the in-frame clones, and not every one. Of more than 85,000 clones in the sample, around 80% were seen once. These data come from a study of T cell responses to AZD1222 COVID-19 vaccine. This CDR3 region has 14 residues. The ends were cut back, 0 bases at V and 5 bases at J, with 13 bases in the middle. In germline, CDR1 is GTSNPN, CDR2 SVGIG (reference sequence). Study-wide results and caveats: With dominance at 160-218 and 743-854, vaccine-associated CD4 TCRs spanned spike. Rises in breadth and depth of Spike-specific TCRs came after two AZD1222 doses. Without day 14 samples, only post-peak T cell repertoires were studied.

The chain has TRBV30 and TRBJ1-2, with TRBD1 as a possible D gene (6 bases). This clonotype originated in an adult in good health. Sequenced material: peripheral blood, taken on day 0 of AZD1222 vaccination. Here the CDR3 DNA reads TGTGCCTGGAGTGTACAGGCCAGGGGTTATGGCTACACCTTC. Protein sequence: CAWSVQARGYGYTF.